At least ten counts were recorded for the clone carrying this TCR beta chain. Its antigen is not identified. Carrying unique molecular identifiers, the cDNA also gained a universal primer site through template switching. Using its own MiXCR run on the 5' RACE reads, TCRdb lists one record per CDR3 protein. Here the sample spans approximately 410,000 distinct CDR3 sequences, roughly 20% being singletons. V lost 3 bases and J 10 bases, leaving 10 bases between the germline ends. In germline, CDR1 is KGHSH, CDR2 LQKENI. The CDR3 consists of 13 residues. These data come from a study of identical twins. Study-wide results and caveats: Invariant cells of the MAIT and iNKT types might have partly distorted the zero-insertion analyses. Abundant beta clonotypes from cord blood had fewer insertions, unlike memory repertoires, which showed none. Modelling underestimated the level of out-of-frame TCR alpha sharing observed in monozygotic twins.

The receptor was isolated from a man aged 45-65 years in good health. Material for sequencing was naive T cells sorted from blood. V usage is TRBV18 and J usage is TRBJ1-6; the D is unclear. The CDR3 DNA sequence: TGTGCCAGCTCACCGGAGATCGGGTCACCCCTCCACTTT. Its translation is CASSPEIGSPLHF.